This T cell receptor (beta chain) was sequenced for a study of CD8 T cells in ankylosing spondylitis. Findings of the study overall: It was reported that disease-linked clones were significantly enriched in matched ankylosing spondylitis synovial fluid. Typical of ankylosing spondylitis blood, it appeared, was a TCR beta motif of roughly eight highly homologous variants.

V gave up 7 bases and J gave up 0 bases, with 12 bases separating them. This CDR3 region has 14 residues. CDR1 is SGHTA, CDR2 FQGNSA, per germline. TCRdb ran MiXCR on the 5' RACE reads and lists one entry per CDR3 protein. This table holds 750,000 to 850,000 distinct CDR3 sequences, roughly 10% found once. This clonotype was seen a few times. Its antigen is still unknown. The source of this sequence is a male donor with ankylosing spondylitis. The sequenced sample consisted of blood, either unsorted or a sorted T cell fraction (not recorded which). The chain uses TRBV7-2 and TRBJ1-2, with D tentatively TRBD1 (5 bases). The CDR3 DNA reads as TGTGCCAGCATAGGGGACCCCTCTAACTATGGCTACACCTTC. As protein: CASIGDPSNYGYTF.